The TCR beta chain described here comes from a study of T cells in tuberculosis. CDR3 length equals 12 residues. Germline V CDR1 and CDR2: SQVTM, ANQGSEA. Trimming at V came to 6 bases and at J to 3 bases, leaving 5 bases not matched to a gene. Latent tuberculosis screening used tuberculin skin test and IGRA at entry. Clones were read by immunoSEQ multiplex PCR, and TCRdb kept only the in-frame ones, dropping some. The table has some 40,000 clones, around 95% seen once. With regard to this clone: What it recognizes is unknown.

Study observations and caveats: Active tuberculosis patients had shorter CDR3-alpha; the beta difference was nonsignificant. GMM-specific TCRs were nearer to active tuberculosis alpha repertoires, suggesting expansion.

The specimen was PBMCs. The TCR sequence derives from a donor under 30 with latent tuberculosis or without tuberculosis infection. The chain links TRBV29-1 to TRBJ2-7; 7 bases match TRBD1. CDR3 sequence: CSVLGTVYEQYF. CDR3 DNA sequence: TGCAGCGTGCTCGGGACAGTCTACGAGCAGTACTTC.